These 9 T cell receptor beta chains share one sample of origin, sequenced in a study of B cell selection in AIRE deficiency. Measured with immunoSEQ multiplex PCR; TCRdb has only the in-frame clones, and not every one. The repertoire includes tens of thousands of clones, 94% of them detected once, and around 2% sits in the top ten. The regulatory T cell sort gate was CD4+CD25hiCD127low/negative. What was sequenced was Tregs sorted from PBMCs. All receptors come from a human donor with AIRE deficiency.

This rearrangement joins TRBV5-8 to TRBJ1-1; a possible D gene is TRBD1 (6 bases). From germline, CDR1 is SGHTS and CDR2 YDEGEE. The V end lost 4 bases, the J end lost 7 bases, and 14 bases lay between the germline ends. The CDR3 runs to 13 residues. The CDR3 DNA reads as TGTGCCAGCAGCCCTGGGACATTCCGTGAAGCTTTCTTT. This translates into CASSPGTFREAFF.

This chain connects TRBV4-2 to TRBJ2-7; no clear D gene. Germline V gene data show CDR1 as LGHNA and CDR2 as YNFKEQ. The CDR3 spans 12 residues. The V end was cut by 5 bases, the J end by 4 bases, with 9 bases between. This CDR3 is CASSSSRYEQYF. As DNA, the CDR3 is TGTGCCAGCAGCTCCTCTAGGTACGAGCAGTACTTC.

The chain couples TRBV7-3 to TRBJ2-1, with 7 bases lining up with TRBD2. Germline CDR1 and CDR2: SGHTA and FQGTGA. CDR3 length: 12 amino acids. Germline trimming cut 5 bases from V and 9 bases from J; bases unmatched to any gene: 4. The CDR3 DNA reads TGTGCCAGCAGCCTGGGCGGGGGTGAGCAGTTCTTC. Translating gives CASSLGGGEQFF.

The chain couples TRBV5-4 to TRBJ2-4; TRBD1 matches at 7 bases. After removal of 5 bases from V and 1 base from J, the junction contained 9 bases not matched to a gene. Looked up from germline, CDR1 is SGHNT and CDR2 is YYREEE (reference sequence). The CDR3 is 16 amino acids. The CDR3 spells CASSQQGFRAKNIQYF. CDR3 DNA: TGTGCCAGCAGTCAACAGGGGTTTCGGGCCAAAAACATTCAGTACTTC.

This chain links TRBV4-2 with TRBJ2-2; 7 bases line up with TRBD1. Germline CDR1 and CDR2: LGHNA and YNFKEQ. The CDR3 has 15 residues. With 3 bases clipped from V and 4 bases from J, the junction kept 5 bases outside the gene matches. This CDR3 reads CASSHGTATTGELFF. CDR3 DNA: TGTGCCAGCAGCCATGGGACAGCCACCACCGGGGAGCTGTTTTTT.

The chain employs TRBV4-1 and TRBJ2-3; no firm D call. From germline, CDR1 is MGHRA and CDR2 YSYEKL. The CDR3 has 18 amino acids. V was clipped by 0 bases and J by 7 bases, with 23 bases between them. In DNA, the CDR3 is TGCGCCAGCAGCCAAGAGTGGGCGCGGCTAGTGCCAGGACATACGCAGTATTTT. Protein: CASSQEWARLVPGHTQYF.

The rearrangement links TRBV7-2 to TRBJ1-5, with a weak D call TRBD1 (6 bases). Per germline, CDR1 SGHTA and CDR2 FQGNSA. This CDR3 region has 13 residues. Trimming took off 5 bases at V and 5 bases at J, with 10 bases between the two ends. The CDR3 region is CASSVNRDQPQHF. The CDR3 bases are TGTGCCAGCAGCGTGAACAGGGATCAGCCCCAGCATTTT.

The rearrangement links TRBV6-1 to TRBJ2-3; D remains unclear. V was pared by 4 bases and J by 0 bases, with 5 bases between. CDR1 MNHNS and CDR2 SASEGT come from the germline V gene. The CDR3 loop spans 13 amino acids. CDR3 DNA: TGTGCCAGCAGTGGCATGAGCACAGATACGCAGTATTTT. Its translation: CASSGMSTDTQYF.

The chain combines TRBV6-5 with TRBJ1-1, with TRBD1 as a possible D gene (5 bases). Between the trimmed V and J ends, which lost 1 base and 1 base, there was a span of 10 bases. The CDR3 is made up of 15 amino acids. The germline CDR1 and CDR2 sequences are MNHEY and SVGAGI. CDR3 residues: CASSYWGNRNTEAFF. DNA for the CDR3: TGTGCCAGCAGTTACTGGGGGAATCGGAACACTGAAGCTTTCTTT.